Reported below is one T cell receptor beta chain. Its antigen is currently not known. Within one base of it there is no much larger clone, and no base qualities were kept. Patients with autoimmune disease history or receiving systemic immunosuppression were excluded from the trial. Peripheral blood for TCR sequencing was collected from all dose cohorts at baseline, on cycle 4 day 1, and on cycle 7 day 1. The samples were taken from a phase I, first-in-human, multicenter, open-label dose-escalation trial of ivuxolimab. Adults with locally advanced or metastatic melanoma, renal cell carcinoma, hepatocellular carcinoma or head and neck squamous cell carcinoma were enrolled in the trial. CD4+ and CD8+ T cells were sorted separately from peripheral blood before TCR sequencing. To sequence the TCRbeta CDR3 region, genomic DNA was isolated from the sorted cells. TCRbeta CDR3 regions were sequenced using the immunoSEQ Assay. TCRdb carries this immuneACCESS record with in-frame sequences only. Its versions omit some clonotypes, under half of them owing to an unresolved V gene in the studies checked, with the rest unexplained. This sample comprises over 50,000 clones, almost 95% of them detected only once. The biggest ten clones account for 13% of the sample.

This record comes from a study of OX40 agonist ivuxolimab in advanced cancers. Regarding the study in general: Ivuxolimab was an agonistic, fully human IgG2 monoclonal antibody directed against OX40 (CD134), a costimulatory receptor. Intravenous ivuxolimab was administered to patients every 2 weeks at six dose levels: 0.01, 0.1, 0.3, 1.5, 3 and 10 mg/kg. Among the roughly 52 dose-escalation patients, around 19 had hepatocellular carcinoma, 15 or so melanoma, 9 renal cell carcinoma and 9 head and neck cancer. In the dose-escalation cohort, more than 80% of patients were male, and the mean age was roughly 60 years with a range of roughly 23 to 79. Prior anti-PD-1, anti-PD-L1 or anti-CTLA-4 therapy was permitted, and about two fifths of dose-escalation patients had received checkpoint inhibitors. Partial responses occurred in three dose-escalation patients: two with cutaneous melanoma and one with hepatocellular carcinoma. The purpose of peripheral TCRbeta sequencing was to test whether ivuxolimab changed TCR sequence diversity and led to clonal T-cell expansion. The monotherapy dose-escalation portion (N ≈ 57 patients) of the phase I ivuxolimab trial is reported in the paper.

The CDR3 measures 16 amino acids from cysteine to phenylalanine. Only the CDR3 part of the read is kept: 48 bases, read in frame from the first base. V is pared back by 1 base and J by 0 bases, with 12 bases lying between the germline termini. Reading the germline V gene gives CDR1 SGHTA and CDR2 FQGNSA. On the study overall, not on this receptor specifically: After ivuxolimab, expanded clones were on average more numerous among CD8+ T cells than among CD4+ T cells. The antigen specificity of the clonally expanded peripheral T cells was not determined. At doses of 0.1 to 3.0 mg/kg, clonal expansion of both CD4+ and CD8+ blood T cells was observed from baseline to week 6. Partial responders in the 0.1-3.0 mg/kg groups had among the lowest normalized peripheral clonal expansion, especially among CD8+ T cells. Low levels of normalized T-cell clonal expansion were also seen in some nonresponding patients.

The chain uses TRBV7-2 and TRBJ1-2; TRBD1 is perhaps the D gene, given 5 matching bases. Material: CD4+ or CD8+ T cells sorted from blood, obtained in a trial of the OX40 agonist ivuxolimab. The sequence was collected from an adult with an advanced solid tumor such as melanoma, head and neck, liver or kidney cancer. The sequenced DNA: TGTGCCAGCAGCTTAGGAGGACATGGAGCTAACTATGGCTACACCTTC. It specifies CASSLGGHGANYGYTF.